This T cell receptor (beta chain) comes out of a study of blood T cell repertoires in COVID-19 (dated by TCRdb to about 2020). Turning to the overall study: Samples covering the acute and convalescent phases of COVID-19 were provided by collaborators in the United States, Italy and Spain. The material from the prospective study consisted of cDNA or gDNA derived from T cells, B-cell-depleted T cells, or PBMCs. Subjects who had been exposed to COVID-19, were actively infected with it, or had recovered from it provided the deeply sampled blood TCRbeta repertoires that made up the dataset. The repertoires were released in a freely available public database intended as a resource for research on the immune response to SARS-CoV-2. The samples were drawn from two sources: the first 160 participants of the ongoing ImmuneRACE study, and 1,254 subjects contributed by 6 global collaborators. A de-identified subject ID, COVID-19 status, age in years and sex were almost always included in the sample metadata. Where HLA class I and class II types were available, the types were taken from metadata supplied by the sample provider, not from assay-based typing. Overall results and qualifications from the work: Clinical and demographic metadata were provided uncurated, with the amount varying by source and participant.

The collaborating institutions used their own protocols to collect whole blood in K2EDTA tubes. Collaborator samples were shipped for TCRbeta analysis as frozen whole blood, isolated PBMCs, or DNA extracted from either sample type. The immunoSEQ Assay, a bias-controlled multiplex PCR, was used to amplify TCRbeta CDR3 regions from genomic DNA. Per the authors' processing: Within the assay, amplification of reference gene primers was used to estimate how many nucleated cells each sample contained. To quantify the absolute abundance of each unique TCRbeta CDR3 rearrangement, sequence reads were collapsed and filtered. For each sample, productive Simpson clonality was calculated by taking the square root of Simpson's diversity index across productive rearrangements. In TCRdb, the immuneACCESS table is reduced to in-frame sequences with V and J assigned. These tables do not hold every clone; where another copy was compared, an unresolved V gene accounts for under half, and the others remain unexplained. V, J and clone size reflect that table, while D and trimming were determined from the DNA. The table for this sample lists about 260,000 clones; under 90% of them were counted only once. The ten most abundant clones make up 7.5% to 9% of the sample.

In regard to this clone: It lacks a known antigen. One base away there is no much larger clone; base qualities are not given.

V loses 0 bases, J loses 8 bases, and the germline ends lie 11 bases apart. The germline V gene gives CDR1 as LGHNA and CDR2 as YNFKEQ. From its cysteine to its phenylalanine, the CDR3 spans 15 amino acids. Just the 45-base CDR3 DNA is kept, in frame starting at base 1. This receptor chain uses TRBV4-2 and TRBJ1-6; the D gene is perhaps TRBD1, on 5 matching bases. Sequencing input: peripheral blood. The source is a human donor in a cohort sampled during active COVID-19. The DNA sequence is given as TGTGCCAGCAGCCAAGATGTTCGCAGGGATTCACCCCTCCACTTT. Its translation reads: CASSQDVRRDSPLHF.